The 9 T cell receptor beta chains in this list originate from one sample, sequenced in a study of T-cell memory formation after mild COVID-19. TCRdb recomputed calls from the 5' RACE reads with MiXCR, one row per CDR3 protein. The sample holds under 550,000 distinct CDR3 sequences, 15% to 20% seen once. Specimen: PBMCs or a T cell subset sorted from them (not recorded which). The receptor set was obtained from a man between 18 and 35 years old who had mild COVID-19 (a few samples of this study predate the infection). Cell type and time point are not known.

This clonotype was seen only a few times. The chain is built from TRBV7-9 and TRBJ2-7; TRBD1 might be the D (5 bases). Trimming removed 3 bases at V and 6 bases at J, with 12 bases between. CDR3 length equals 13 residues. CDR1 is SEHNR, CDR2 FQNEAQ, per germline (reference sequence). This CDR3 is CASSFTGPGEQYV. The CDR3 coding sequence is TGTGCCAGCAGCTTCACAGGCCCCGGCGAGCAGTACGTC.

CDR3 bases: TGTGCCAGCAGTGCCAGGGGGGCCCTTGAAGCTTTCTTT. It yields the protein CASSARGALEAFF. V is TRBV6-1 and J is TRBJ1-1, with 7 nucleotides matching TRBD1. Germline V gives CDR1 MNHNS, CDR2 SASEGT. This CDR3 is 13 amino acids long. V gave up 4 bases and J gave up 7 bases; unmatched junction bases: 6.

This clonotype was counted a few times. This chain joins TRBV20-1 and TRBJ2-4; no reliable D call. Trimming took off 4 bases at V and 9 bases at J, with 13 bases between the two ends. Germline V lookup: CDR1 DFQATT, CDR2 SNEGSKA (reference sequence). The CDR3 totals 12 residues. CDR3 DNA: TGCAGTGCTACGATGACGTATGGCATTCAGTACTTC. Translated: CSATMTYGIQYF.

CDR3 in amino acids: CASSLAAGRLNTIYF. Here the CDR3 DNA reads TGTGCCAGCAGCTTGGCCGCAGGTCGGTTGAACACCATATATTTT. The rearrangement joins TRBV5-5 to TRBJ1-3; the D is unclear. The germline V gene has CDR1 SGHKS and CDR2 YYEKEE (reference sequence). The CDR3 loop spans 15 amino acids. The ends were cut back, 0 bases at V and 7 bases at J, with 14 bases in the middle. Together with reference TRBV5-5 and TRBJ1-3, the CDR3 gives the full variable domain: DAGVTQSPTHLIKTRGQQVTLRCSPISGHKSVSWYQQVLGQGPQFIFQYYEKEERGRGNFPDRFSARQFPNYSSELNVNALLLGDSALYLCASSLAAGRLNTIYFGEGSWLTVV.

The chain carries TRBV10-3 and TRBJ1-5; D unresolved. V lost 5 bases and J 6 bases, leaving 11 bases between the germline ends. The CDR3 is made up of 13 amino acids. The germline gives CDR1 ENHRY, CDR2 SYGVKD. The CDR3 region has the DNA TGTGCCATCAGTAGTCAGTCTGTTCAGCCCCAGCATTTT. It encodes CAISSQSVQPQHF.

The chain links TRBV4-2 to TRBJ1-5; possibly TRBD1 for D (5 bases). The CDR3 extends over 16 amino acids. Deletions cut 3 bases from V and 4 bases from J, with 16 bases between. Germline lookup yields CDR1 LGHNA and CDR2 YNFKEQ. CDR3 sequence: CASSQEAGRLNQPQHF. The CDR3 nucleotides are TGTGCCAGCAGCCAGGAGGCAGGGAGATTGAATCAGCCCCAGCATTTT.

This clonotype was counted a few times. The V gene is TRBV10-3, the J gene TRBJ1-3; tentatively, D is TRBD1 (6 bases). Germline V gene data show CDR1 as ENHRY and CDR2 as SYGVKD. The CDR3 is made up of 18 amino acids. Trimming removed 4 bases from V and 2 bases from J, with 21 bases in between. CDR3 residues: CAISGVRGHYGTGNTIYF. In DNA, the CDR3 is TGTGCCATCAGTGGAGTCAGGGGACACTATGGAACTGGAAACACCATATATTTT.

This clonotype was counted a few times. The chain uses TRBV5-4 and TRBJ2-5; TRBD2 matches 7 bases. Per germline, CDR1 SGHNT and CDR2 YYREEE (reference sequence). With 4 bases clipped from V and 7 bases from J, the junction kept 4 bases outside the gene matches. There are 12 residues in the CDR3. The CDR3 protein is CASSRGVATQYF. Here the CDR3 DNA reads TGTGCCAGCAGCCGGGGGGTAGCGACCCAGTACTTC.

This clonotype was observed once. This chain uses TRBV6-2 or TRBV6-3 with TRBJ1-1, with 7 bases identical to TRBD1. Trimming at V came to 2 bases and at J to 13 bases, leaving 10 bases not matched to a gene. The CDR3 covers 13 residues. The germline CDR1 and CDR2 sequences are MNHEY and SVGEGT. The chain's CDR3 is CASSYPTGSQGFF. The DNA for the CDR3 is TGTGCCAGCAGTTACCCGACAGGGTCCCAAGGTTTCTTT.